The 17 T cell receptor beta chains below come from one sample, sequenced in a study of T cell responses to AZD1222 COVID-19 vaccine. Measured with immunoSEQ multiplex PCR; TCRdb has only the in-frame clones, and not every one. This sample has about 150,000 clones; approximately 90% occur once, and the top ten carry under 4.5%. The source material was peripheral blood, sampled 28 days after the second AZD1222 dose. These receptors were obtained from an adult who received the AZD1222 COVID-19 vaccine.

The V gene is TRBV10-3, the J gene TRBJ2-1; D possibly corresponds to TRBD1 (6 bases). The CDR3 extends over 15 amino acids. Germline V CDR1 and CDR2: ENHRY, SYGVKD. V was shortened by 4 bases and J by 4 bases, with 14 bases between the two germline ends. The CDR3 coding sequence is TGTGCCATCAGTGCAGGGGAACTTTTGTACAATGAGCAGTTCTTC. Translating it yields CAISAGELLYNEQFF.

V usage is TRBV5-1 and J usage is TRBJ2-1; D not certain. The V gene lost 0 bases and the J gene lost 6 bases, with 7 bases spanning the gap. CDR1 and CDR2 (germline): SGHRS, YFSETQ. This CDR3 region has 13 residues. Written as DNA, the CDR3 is TGCGCCAGCAGCTTGGGACCAACCAATGAGCAGTTCTTC. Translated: CASSLGPTNEQFF.

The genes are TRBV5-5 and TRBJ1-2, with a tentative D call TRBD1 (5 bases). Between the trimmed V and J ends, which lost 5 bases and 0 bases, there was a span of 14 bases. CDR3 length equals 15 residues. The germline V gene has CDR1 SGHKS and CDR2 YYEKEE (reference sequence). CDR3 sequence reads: CASSSDTGPNYGYTF. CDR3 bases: TGTGCCAGCAGTTCCGACACAGGACCTAACTATGGCTACACCTTC.

The CDR3 DNA is TGTGCCAGCAGACCGGACAGAAATGGCTACACCTTC. Protein: CASRPDRNGYTF. V and J are TRBV12-3 or TRBV12-4 and TRBJ1-2, with TRBD1 as a possible D gene (6 bases). CDR3 size: 12 residues. Trimming shortened V by 6 bases and J by 6 bases, and 11 bases separated the two germline ends.

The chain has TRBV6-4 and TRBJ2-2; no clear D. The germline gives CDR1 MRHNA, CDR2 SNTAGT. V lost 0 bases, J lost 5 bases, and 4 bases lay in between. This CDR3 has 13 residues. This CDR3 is CASSDSTTGELFF. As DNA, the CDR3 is TGTGCCAGCAGTGACTCGACTACCGGGGAGCTGTTTTTT.

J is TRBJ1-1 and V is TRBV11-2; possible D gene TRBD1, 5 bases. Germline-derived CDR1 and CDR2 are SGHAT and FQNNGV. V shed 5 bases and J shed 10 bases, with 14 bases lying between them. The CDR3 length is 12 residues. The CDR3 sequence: CASSLYDSAAFF. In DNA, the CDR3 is TGTGCCAGCAGCCTCTATGACAGCGCAGCTTTCTTT.

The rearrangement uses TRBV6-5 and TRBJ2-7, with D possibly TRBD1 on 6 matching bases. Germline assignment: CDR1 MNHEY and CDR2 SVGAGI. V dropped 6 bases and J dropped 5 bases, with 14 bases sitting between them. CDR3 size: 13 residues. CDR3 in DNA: TGTGCCAGCAGGAGGGACAAGGCGGACGAGCAGTACTTC. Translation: CASRRDKADEQYF.

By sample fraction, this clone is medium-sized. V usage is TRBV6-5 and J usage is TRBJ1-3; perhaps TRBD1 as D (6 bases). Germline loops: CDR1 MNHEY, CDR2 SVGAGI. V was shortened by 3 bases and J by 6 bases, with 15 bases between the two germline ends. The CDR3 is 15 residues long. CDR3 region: CASSYLVRGKNTIYF. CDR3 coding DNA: TGTGCCAGCAGTTATTTAGTCAGGGGCAAAAACACCATATATTTT.

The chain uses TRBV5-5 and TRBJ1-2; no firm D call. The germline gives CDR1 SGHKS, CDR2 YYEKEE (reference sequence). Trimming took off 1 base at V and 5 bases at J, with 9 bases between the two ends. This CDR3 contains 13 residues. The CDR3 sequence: CASSLRALYGYTF. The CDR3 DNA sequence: TGTGCCAGCAGCTTGAGGGCCTTGTATGGCTACACCTTC.

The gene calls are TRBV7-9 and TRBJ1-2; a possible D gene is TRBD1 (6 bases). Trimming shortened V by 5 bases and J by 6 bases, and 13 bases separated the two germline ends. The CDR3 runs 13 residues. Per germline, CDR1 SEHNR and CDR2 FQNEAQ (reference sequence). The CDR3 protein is CASSVNRVDGYTF. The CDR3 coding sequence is TGTGCCAGCAGCGTTAACAGGGTGGATGGCTACACCTTC.

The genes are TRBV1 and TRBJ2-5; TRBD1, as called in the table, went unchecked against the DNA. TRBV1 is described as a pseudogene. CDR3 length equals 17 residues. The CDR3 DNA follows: TGCACCAGCAGCCAAAGCGGGGGACAGGGAGACCTGAAGACCCAGTACTTC. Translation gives CTSSQSGGQGDLKTQYF.

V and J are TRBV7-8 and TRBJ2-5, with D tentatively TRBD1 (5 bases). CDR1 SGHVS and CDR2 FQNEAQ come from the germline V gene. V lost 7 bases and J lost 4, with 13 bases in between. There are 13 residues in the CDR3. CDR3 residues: CASTPGFGETQYF. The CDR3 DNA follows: TGTGCCAGCACCCCAGGGTTCGGAGAGACCCAGTACTTC.

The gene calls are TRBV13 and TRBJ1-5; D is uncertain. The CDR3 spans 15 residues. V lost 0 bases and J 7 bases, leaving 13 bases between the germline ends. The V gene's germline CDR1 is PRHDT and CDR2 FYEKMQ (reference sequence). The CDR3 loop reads CASSLGSGDRQPQHF. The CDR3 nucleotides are TGTGCCAGCAGCTTAGGATCCGGGGATCGGCAGCCCCAGCATTTT.

The CDR3 DNA follows: TGCAGTGCGGACAGACGCTACGAGCAGTACTTC. Translated: CSADRRYEQYF. This chain links TRBV20-1 with TRBJ2-7; perhaps TRBD1 as D (6 bases). The CDR3 has 11 amino acids. Trimming removed 6 bases at V and 3 bases at J, with 9 bases between. CDR1 and CDR2 (germline): DFQATT, SNEGSKA (reference sequence).

The CDR3 DNA sequence: TGTGCCAGCAGTTATTACGAGCAGTACTTC. Protein: CASSYYEQYF. The chain is built from TRBV6-5 and TRBJ2-7; D uncertain. Between the trimmed V and J ends, which lost 3 bases and 4 bases, there was a span of 1 base. The CDR3 length is 10 residues. Germline V gives CDR1 MNHEY, CDR2 SVGAGI.

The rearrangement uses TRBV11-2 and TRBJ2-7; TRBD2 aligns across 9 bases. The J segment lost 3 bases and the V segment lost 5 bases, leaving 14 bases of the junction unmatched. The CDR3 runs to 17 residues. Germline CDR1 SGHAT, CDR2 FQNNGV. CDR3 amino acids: CASSPHPSTSGIYEQYF. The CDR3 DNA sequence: TGTGCCAGCAGCCCTCACCCTTCGACTAGCGGAATCTACGAGCAGTACTTC.

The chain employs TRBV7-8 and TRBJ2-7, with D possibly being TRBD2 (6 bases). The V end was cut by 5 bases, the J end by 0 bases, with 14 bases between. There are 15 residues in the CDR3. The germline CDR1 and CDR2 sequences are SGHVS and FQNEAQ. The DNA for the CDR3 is TGTGCCAGCAGCGAATGGAGGGGAAGCTCCTACGAGCAGTACTTC. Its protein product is CASSEWRGSSYEQYF.